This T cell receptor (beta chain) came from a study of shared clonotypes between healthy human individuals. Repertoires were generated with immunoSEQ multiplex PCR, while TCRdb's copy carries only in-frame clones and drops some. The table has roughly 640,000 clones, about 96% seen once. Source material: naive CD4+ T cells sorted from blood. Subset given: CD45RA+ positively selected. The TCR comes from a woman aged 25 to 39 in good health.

The CDR3 is CASSLDQEATDTQYF. The DNA for the CDR3 is TGTGCCAGCAGCTTAGATCAGGAGGCGACAGATACGCAGTATTTT. The chain links TRBV11-2 to TRBJ2-3; D is perhaps TRBD2 (5 bases). CDR1 is SGHAT, CDR2 FQNNGV, per germline. V gave up 0 bases and J gave up 3 bases, with 10 bases separating them. CDR3 length equals 15 residues. The whole variable domain, filled in from reference TRBV11-2 and TRBJ2-3, reads EAGVAQSPRYKIIEKRQSVAFWCNPISGHATLYWYQQILGQGPKLLIQFQNNGVVDDSQLPKDRFSAERLKGVDSTLKIQPAKLEDSAVYLCASSLDQEATDTQYFGPGTRLTVL.